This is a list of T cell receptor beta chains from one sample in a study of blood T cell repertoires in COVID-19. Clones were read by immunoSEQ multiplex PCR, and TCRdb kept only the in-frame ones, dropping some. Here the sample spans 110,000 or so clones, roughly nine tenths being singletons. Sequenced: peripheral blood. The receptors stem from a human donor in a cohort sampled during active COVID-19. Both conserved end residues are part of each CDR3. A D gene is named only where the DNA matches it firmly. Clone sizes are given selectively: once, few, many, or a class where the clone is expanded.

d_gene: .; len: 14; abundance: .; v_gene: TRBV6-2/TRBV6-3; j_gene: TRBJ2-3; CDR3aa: CASSAGRGTDTQYF; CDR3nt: TGTGCCAGCAGTGCAGGGAGGGGGACAGATACGCAGTATTTT
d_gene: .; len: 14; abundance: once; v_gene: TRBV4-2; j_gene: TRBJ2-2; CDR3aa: CASSQLQGSGELFF; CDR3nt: TGTGCCAGCAGCCAACTTCAGGGTTCCGGGGAGCTGTTTTTT
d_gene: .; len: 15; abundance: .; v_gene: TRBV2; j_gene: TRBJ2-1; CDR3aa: CASSEAFLGTSEQFF; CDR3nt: TGTGCCAGCAGTGAAGCGTTCCTAGGTACGAGTGAGCAGTTCTTC
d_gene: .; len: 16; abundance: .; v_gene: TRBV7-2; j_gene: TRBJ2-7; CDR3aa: CASSYPRQGRVHEQYF; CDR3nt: TGTGCCAGCAGCTACCCCCGGCAGGGGAGGGTCCACGAGCAGTACTTC
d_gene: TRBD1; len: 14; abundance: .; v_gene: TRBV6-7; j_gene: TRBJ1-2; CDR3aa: CASTLSRDRVGYTF; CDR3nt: TGTGCCAGCACCCTCAGCCGGGACAGGGTTGGCTACACCTTC
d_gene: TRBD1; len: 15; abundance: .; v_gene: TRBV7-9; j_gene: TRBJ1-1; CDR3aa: CASSQDRAGNTEAFF; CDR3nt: TGTGCCAGCAGCCAGGACAGGGCTGGAAACACTGAAGCTTTCTTT
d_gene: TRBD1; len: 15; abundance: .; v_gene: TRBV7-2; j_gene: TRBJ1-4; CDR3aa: CASSFTGGTNEKLFF; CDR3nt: TGTGCCAGCAGCTTTACAGGGGGTACTAATGAAAAACTGTTTTTT
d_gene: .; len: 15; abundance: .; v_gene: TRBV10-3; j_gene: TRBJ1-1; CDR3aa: CAISESQDLNTEAFF; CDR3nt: TGTGCCATCAGTGAGTCACAGGATTTGAACACTGAAGCTTTCTTT
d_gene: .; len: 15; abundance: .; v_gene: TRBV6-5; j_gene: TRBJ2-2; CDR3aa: CASSYARSNTGELFF; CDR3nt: TGTGCCAGCAGTTACGCTAGGTCGAACACCGGGGAGCTGTTTTTT
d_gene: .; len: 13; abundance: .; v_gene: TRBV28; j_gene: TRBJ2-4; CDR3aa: CASSLRTVNIQYF; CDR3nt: TGTGCCAGCAGTTTAAGGACAGTAAACATTCAGTACTTC
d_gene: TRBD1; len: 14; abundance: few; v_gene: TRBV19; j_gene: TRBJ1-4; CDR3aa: CASSPRQGREKLFF; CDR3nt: TGTGCCAGTAGTCCCCGACAGGGAAGGGAAAAACTGTTTTTT
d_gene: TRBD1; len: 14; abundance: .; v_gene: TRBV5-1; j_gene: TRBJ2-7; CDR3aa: CASSLGQGAYEQYF; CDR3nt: TGCGCCAGCAGCTTGGGACAGGGAGCTTATGAGCAGTACTTC
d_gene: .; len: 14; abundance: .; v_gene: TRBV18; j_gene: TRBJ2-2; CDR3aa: CASSQGLNTGELFF; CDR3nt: TGTGCCAGCTCACAGGGGTTGAACACCGGGGAGCTGTTTTTT
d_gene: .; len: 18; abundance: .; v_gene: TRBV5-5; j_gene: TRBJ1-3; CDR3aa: CASSSGLRTGVSGNTIYF; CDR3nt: TGTGCCAGCAGCTCGGGTTTGCGAACGGGAGTCTCTGGAAACACCATATATTTT
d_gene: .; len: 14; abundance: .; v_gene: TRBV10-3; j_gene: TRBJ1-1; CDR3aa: CAISGNRVNTEAFF; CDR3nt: TGTGCCATCAGTGGGAACAGGGTGAACACTGAAGCTTTCTTT
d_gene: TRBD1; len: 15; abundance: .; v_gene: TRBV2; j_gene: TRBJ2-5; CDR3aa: CASNRQGAAQETQYF; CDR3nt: TGTGCCAGCAATCGACAGGGGGCGGCCCAAGAGACCCAGTACTTC
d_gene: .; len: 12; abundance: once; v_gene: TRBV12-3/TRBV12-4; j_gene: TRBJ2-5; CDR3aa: CASSFPGGIQYF; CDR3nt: TGTGCCAGCAGTTTCCCCGGAGGTATCCAGTACTTC
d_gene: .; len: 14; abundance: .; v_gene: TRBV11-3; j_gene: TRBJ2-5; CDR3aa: CASSLGPSVETQYF; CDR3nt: TGTGCCAGCAGCTTAGGGCCTAGCGTGGAGACCCAGTACTTC
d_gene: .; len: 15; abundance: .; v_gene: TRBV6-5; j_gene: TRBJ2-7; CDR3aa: CASSLTGILSYEQYF; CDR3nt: TGTGCCAGCAGTCTCACAGGGATTCTCTCCTACGAGCAGTACTTC
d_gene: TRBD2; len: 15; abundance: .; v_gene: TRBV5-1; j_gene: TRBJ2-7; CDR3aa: CASSLRTSGTYEQYF; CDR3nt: TGCGCCAGCAGCTTAAGGACTAGCGGGACCTACGAGCAGTACTTC
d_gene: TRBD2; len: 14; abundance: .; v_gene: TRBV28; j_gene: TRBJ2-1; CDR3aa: CASNGGLAITKQFF; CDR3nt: TGTGCCAGCAATGGGGGACTAGCGATCACAAAGCAGTTCTTC
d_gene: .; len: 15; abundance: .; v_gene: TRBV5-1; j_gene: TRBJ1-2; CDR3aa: CASSLDAVADYGYTF; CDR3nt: TGCGCCAGCAGCTTGGATGCGGTAGCGGACTATGGCTACACCTTC
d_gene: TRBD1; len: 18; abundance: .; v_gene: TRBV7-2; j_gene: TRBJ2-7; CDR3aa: CASSLATVGGTVQYEQYF; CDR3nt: TGTGCCAGCAGCTTAGCAACTGTTGGTGGGACAGTCCAATACGAGCAGTACTTC
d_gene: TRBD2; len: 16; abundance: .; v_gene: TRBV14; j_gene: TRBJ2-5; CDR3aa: CASSQGFRGVQETQYF; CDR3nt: TGTGCCAGCAGCCAAGGGTTTCGGGGGGTCCAAGAGACCCAGTACTTC
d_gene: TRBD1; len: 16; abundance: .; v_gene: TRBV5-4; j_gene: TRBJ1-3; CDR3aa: CASSSPTGQPGNTIYF; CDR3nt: TGTGCCAGCAGCTCTCCGACAGGGCAACCTGGAAACACCATATATTTT
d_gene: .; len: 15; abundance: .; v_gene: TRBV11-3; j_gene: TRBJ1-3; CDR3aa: CASSLGPEAGNTIYF; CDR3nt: TGTGCCAGCAGCCTCGGTCCGGAGGCTGGAAACACCATATATTTT
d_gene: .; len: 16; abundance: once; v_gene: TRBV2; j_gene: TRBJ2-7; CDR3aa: CASSESGRPWGNEQYF; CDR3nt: TGTGCCAGCAGTGAATCCGGGCGGCCTTGGGGCAACGAGCAGTACTTC
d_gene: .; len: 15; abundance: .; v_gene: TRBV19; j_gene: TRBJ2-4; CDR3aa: CASSIVAGVQNIQYF; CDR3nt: TGTGCCAGTAGTATAGTTGCCGGGGTTCAAAACATTCAGTACTTC
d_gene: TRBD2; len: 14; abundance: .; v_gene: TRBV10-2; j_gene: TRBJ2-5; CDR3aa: CASSPGLVVETQYF; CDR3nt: TGCGCCAGCAGTCCGGGACTAGTGGTCGAGACCCAGTACTTC
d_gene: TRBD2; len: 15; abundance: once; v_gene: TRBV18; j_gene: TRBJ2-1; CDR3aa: CASTTSGSAYNEQFF; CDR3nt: TGTGCCAGCACCACTAGCGGGAGCGCCTACAATGAGCAGTTCTTC
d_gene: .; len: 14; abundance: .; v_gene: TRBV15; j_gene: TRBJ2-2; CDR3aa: CATSHNRATGELFF; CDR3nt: TGTGCCACCAGTCACAACAGGGCCACCGGGGAGCTGTTTTTT
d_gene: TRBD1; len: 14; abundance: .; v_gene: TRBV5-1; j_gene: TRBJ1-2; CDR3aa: CASSPRTGEDGYTF; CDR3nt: TGCGCCAGCAGCCCAAGGACAGGGGAGGATGGCTACACCTTC
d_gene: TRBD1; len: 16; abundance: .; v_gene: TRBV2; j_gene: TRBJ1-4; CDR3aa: CASSVGQPTTNEKLFF; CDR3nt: TGTGCCAGCAGTGTGGGACAGCCCACAACTAATGAAAAACTGTTTTTT
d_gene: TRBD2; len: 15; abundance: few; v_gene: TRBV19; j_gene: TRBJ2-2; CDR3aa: CASSIAGGSPGELFF; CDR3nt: TGTGCCAGTAGTATAGCAGGCGGGAGCCCCGGGGAGCTGTTTTTT
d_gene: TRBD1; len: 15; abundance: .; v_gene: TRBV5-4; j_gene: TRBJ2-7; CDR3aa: CASSLKMGQAHEQYF; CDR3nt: TGTGCCAGCAGCTTGAAGATGGGACAGGCCCACGAGCAGTACTTC
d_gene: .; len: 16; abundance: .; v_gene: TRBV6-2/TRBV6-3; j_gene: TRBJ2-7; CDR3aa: CASSSILTRSSYEQYF; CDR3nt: TGTGCCAGCAGTTCCATACTTACCCGGAGCTCCTACGAGCAGTACTTC
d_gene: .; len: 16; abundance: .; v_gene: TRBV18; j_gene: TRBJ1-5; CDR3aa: CASSPSGGYSNQPQHF; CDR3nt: TGTGCCAGCTCACCCAGCGGGGGATATAGCAATCAGCCCCAGCATTTT
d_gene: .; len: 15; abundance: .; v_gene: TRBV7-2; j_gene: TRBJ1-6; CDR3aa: CASSIGYGDNSPLHF; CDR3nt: TGTGCCAGCAGCATAGGGTACGGGGATAATTCACCCCTCCACTTT
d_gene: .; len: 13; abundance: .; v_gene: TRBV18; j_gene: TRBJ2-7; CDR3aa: CASHTATNYEQYF; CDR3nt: TGTGCCAGTCACACCGCCACAAACTACGAGCAGTACTTC
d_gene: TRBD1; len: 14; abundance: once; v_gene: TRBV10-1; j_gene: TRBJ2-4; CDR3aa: CASSPTGDGYIQYF; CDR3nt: TGCGCCAGCAGCCCGACAGGGGATGGATACATTCAGTACTTC
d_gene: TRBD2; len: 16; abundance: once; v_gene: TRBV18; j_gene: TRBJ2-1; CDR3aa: CASSPLTSGSPAEQFF; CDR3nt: TGTGCCAGCTCACCCCTGACTAGCGGGAGCCCGGCTGAGCAGTTCTTC
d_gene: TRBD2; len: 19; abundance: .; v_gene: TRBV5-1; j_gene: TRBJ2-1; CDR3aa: CASSSGLAGGDGSYNEQFF; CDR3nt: TGCGCCAGCAGCTCGGGACTAGCGGGAGGGGATGGATCCTACAATGAGCAGTTCTTC
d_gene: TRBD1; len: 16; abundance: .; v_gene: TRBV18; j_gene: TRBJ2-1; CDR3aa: CASSPRTGDSYNEQFF; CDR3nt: TGTGCCAGCTCACCGAGGACAGGGGACTCCTACAATGAGCAGTTCTTC
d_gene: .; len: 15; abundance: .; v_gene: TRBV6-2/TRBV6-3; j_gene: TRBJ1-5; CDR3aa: CASSSPGIQSKPQHF; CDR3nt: TGTGCCAGCAGTTCCCCCGGAATACAGTCCAAGCCCCAGCATTTT
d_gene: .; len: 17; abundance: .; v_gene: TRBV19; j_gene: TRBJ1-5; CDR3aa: CASKSNGRTYSNQPQHF; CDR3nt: TGTGCCAGTAAGTCCAACGGCAGGACTTATAGCAATCAGCCCCAGCATTTT
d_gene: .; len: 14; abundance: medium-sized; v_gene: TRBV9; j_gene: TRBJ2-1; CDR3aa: CASERVAGYNEQFF; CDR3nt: TGTGCCAGCGAAAGGGTTGCGGGCTACAATGAGCAGTTCTTC
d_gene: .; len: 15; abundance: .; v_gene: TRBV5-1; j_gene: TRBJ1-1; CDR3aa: CASSPRAESSSEAFF; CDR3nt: TGCGCCAGCAGCCCGAGGGCGGAGTCCAGTTCTGAAGCTTTCTTT
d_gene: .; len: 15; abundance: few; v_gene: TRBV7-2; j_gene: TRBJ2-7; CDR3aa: CASKYRGGNSYEQYF; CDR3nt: TGTGCCAGCAAGTATAGGGGAGGAAACTCCTACGAGCAGTACTTC